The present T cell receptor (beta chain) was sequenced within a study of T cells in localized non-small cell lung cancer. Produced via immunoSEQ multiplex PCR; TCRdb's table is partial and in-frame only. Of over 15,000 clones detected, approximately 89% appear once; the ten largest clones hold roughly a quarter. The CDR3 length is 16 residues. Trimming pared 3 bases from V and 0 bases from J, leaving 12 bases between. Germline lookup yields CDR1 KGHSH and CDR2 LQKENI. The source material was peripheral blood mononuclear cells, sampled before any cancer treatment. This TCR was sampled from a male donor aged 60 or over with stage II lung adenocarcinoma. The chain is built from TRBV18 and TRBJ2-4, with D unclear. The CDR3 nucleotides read TGTGCCAGCTCACCCCCAGTAAAAATAGCCAAAAACATTCAGTACTTC. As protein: CASSPPVKIAKNIQYF.